What follows are 27 T cell receptor beta chains derived from one specimen sequenced in a study of technical replicates of blood from several donors. Profiled with immunoSEQ multiplex PCR; TCRdb holds only in-frame clones, not every one. The sample holds about 83,000 clones, around nine tenths seen once. The material sequenced was T cells isolated from PBMCs. Receptors were obtained from a human donor in good health.

V gene TRBV28 combines with J gene TRBJ2-4, with D perhaps TRBD1 (6 bases). CDR3 length: 13 residues. The V end was cut by 10 bases, the J end by 0 bases, with 10 bases between. The germline gives CDR1 MDHEN, CDR2 SYDVKM. As DNA, the CDR3 is TGTGCCATAGAGGGGGTAGCCAAAAACATTCAGTACTTC. This gives the protein CAIEGVAKNIQYF.

The V gene is TRBV27, the J gene TRBJ1-6; 7 positions match TRBD1. This CDR3 is built from 14 residues. The germline gives CDR1 MNHEY, CDR2 SMNVEV (reference sequence). V lost 3 bases to trimming and J lost 11 bases; unmatched junction nucleotides: 7. The CDR3 sequence: CASSFGGRGTPLHF. Here the CDR3 DNA reads TGTGCCAGCAGTTTTGGGGGCAGGGGGACACCCCTCCACTTT.

The CDR3 DNA reads as TGTGCCAGCAGTGTCGGTAGGGGACTTGACACCGGGGAGCTGTTTTTT. Translating gives CASSVGRGLDTGELFF. The V gene is TRBV2, the J gene TRBJ2-2, with a weak D call TRBD2 (6 bases). Germline CDR1 is SNHLY and CDR2 is FYNNEI. V was trimmed by 4 bases and J by 3 bases, leaving 15 bases between them. The CDR3 sequence is 16 residues long.

This clone appeared a single time. The chain has TRBV6-1 and TRBJ1-1; D possibly corresponds to TRBD1 (6 bases). This CDR3 is built from 13 residues. With 6 bases removed from V and 6 bases from J, the gap between germline ends came to 14 bases. Germline V gene sequence: CDR1 MNHNS, CDR2 SASEGT. CDR3 in amino acids: CASRATGIAEAFF. Written as DNA, the CDR3 is TGTGCCAGCAGGGCAACAGGGATCGCTGAAGCTTTCTTT.

The genes are TRBV18 and TRBJ2-5; 9 nucleotides agree with TRBD2. V gave up 6 bases and J gave up 0 bases; unmatched junction bases: 14. Germline CDR1 and CDR2: KGHSH and LQKENI. The CDR3 has 18 amino acids. CDR3 sequence reads: CASSLTGVSGRDQETQYF. The CDR3 DNA reads TGTGCCAGCTCTCTAACTGGGGTTAGCGGGAGAGACCAAGAGACCCAGTACTTC.

The chain employs TRBV10-2 and TRBJ1-2, with TRBD1 identical over 8 bases. The germline CDR1 and CDR2 sequences are WSHSY and SAAADI. Trimming removed 5 bases from V and 0 bases from J; junction bases left unmatched: 8. The CDR3 is made up of 16 amino acids. The CDR3: CASSSWGQETNYGYTF. The CDR3 DNA reads as TGCGCCAGCAGTTCCTGGGGACAGGAGACTAACTATGGCTACACCTTC.

The rearrangement links TRBV28 to TRBJ2-1, with TRBD2 matching 7 bases. V gave up 1 base and J gave up 6 bases; unmatched junction bases: 6. The germline V gene has CDR1 MDHEN and CDR2 SYDVKM. The CDR3 is 15 residues long. CDR3 sequence: CASSLSLAESNEQFF. CDR3 nucleotide sequence: TGTGCCAGCAGTTTATCGCTAGCGGAGTCCAATGAGCAGTTCTTC.

The V and J genes are TRBV6-5 and TRBJ2-3; D is perhaps TRBD2 (5 bases). The V end was cut by 0 bases, the J end by 0 bases, with 7 bases between. The CDR3 consists of 15 residues. The germline gives CDR1 MNHEY, CDR2 SVGAGI. The CDR3 sequence: CASSYSAESTDTQYF. The CDR3 coding sequence is TGTGCCAGCAGTTACTCAGCGGAGAGCACAGATACGCAGTATTTT.

This clone was picked up one time. This rearrangement joins TRBV12-5 to TRBJ1-2, with D unresolved. This CDR3 contains 13 residues. The germline V gene encodes CDR1 LGHNT and CDR2 FRNRAP. V lost 1 base and J 4 bases, leaving 7 bases between the germline ends. The CDR3 reads CASGLARLYGYTF. The CDR3 nucleotides are TGTGCTAGTGGTTTGGCAAGACTCTATGGCTACACCTTC. The full variable domain, rest sourced from reference TRBV12-5 and TRBJ1-2, is DARVTQTPRHKVTEMGQEVTMRCQPILGHNTVFWYRQTMMQGLELLAYFRNRAPLDDSGMPKDRFSAEMPDATLATLKIQPSEPRDSAVYFCASGLARLYGYTFGSGTRLTVV.

The chain joins TRBV28 to TRBJ2-1; a possible D gene is TRBD2 (6 bases). Germline V gene data show CDR1 as MDHEN and CDR2 as SYDVKM. V lost 3 bases and J 8 bases, leaving 11 bases between the germline ends. The CDR3 has 13 residues. The CDR3 region has the DNA TGTGCCAGCAGTTTCACGGGAGTGTATGAGCAGTTCTTC. Translating gives CASSFTGVYEQFF.

The V call is TRBV19, the J call TRBJ1-3; D unclear. The CDR3 extends over 14 amino acids. Looked up from germline, CDR1 is LNHDA and CDR2 is SQIVND (reference sequence). V was clipped by 10 bases and J by 2 bases, with 15 bases between them. The CDR3 here is CATPSYFTGNTIYF. CDR3 nucleotide sequence: TGTGCCACCCCGTCCTACTTCACTGGAAACACCATATATTTT.

The rearrangement joins TRBV5-1 to TRBJ2-7; 10 bases are a match to TRBD2. The germline V gene encodes CDR1 SGHRS and CDR2 YFSETQ. CDR3 length: 15 residues. V lost 4 bases to trimming and J lost 3 bases; unmatched junction nucleotides: 7. CDR3 DNA: TGCGCCAGCAGCGAGCGGGGGGGGGATTACTACGAGCAGTACTTC. Protein product: CASSERGGDYYEQYF.

V and J are TRBV9 and TRBJ2-7, with D possibly TRBD1 on 5 matching bases. CDR3 length: 13 amino acids. Germline CDR1 SGDLS, CDR2 YYNGEE. The germline V and J ends were trimmed by 8 bases and 3 bases, with 15 bases remaining between them. CDR3 bases: TGTGCCAGTGGGGCGGAAAAGTACTACGAGCAGTACTTC. Encoded protein: CASGAEKYYEQYF.

This chain joins TRBV5-1 and TRBJ2-7, with a possible D match to TRBD1 (6 bases). The CDR3 is 16 residues long. V gave up 1 base and J gave up 0 bases, with 14 bases separating them. Germline-derived CDR1 and CDR2 are SGHRS and YFSETQ. The CDR3 here is CASSLRSGAPSYEQYF. The CDR3 DNA reads TGCGCCAGCAGCTTGCGGTCAGGGGCCCCCTCCTACGAGCAGTACTTC.

This clone is a singleton in its sample. The chain links TRBV4-1 to TRBJ1-4, with 8 bases identical to TRBD1. From germline, CDR1 is MGHRA and CDR2 YSYEKL. CDR3 length equals 17 residues. V lost 0 bases, J lost 3 bases, and 6 bases stayed unmatched. CDR3 nucleotide sequence: TGCGCCAGCAGCCAAGAATCAGGGGGCGCGGCTAATGAAAAACTGTTTTTT. It yields the protein CASSQESGGAANEKLFF.

This chain connects TRBV6-5 to TRBJ1-2, with a tentative D call TRBD1 (5 bases). Germline CDR1 is MNHEY and CDR2 is SVGAGI. The ends were cut back, 7 bases at V and 5 bases at J, with 17 bases in the middle. The CDR3 covers 14 residues. The CDR3 DNA is TGTGCCAGCACAAAACGGGGGATTTCTTATGGCTACACCTTC. Residues: CASTKRGISYGYTF.

The genes are TRBV28 and TRBJ2-7; 8 bases are a match to TRBD2. The length of the CDR3 is 14 residues. The ends lost 7 bases at V and 2 bases at J; junction bases unmatched: 7. The germline CDR1 and CDR2 sequences are MDHEN and SYDVKM. CDR3 residues: CASTPGGPPYEQYF. CDR3 nucleotides: TGTGCCAGCACTCCGGGAGGGCCGCCCTACGAGCAGTACTTC. Filled out from reference TRBV28 and TRBJ2-7, the complete variable domain reads DVKVTQSSRYLVKRTGEKVFLECVQDMDHENMFWYRQDPGLGLRLIYFSYDVKMKEKGDIPEGYSVSREKKERFSLILESASTNQTSMYLCASTPGGPPYEQYFGPGTRLTVT.

The genes are TRBV10-1 and TRBJ2-3; maybe TRBD2 (5 bases). The length of the CDR3 is 15 residues. The V end lost 2 bases, the J end lost 0 bases, and 9 bases lay between the germline ends. Germline CDR1 and CDR2: WNHNN and SYGVQD (reference sequence). This chain's CDR3 is CASSEEGISTDTQYF. The CDR3 DNA reads TGCGCCAGCAGTGAGGAGGGAATTAGCACAGATACGCAGTATTTT.

V gene TRBV4-1 combines with J gene TRBJ1-1, with D uncertain. The V gene lost 0 bases and the J gene lost 4 bases, with 6 bases spanning the gap. The CDR3 loop spans 13 amino acids. Germline V gene lookup returns CDR1 MGHRA and CDR2 YSYEKL. The CDR3 DNA is TGCGCCAGCAGCCAAGATGGAGGCACTGAAGCTTTCTTT. As protein: CASSQDGGTEAFF.

This chain links TRBV5-4 with TRBJ1-1, with TRBD1 matching 8 bases. J was trimmed by 4 bases and V by 0 bases; bases with no gene match: 17. Germline CDR1 and CDR2: SGHNT and YYREEE (reference sequence). The CDR3 consists of 19 residues. The CDR3 sequence is CASSLAPRRGRGRVTEAFF. For the CDR3, the DNA is TGTGCCAGCAGCTTGGCCCCCAGAAGGGGCAGGGGGCGAGTCACTGAAGCTTTCTTT.

The chain employs TRBV5-1 and TRBJ2-1; D is possibly TRBD2 (6 bases). The germline V and J ends were trimmed by 0 bases and 3 bases, with 13 bases remaining between them. Germline lookup yields CDR1 SGHRS and CDR2 YFSETQ. CDR3 length equals 16 residues. CDR3 DNA: TGCGCCAGCAGCTTGGCCGGCGGGATAAACTACAATGAGCAGTTCTTC. It yields the protein CASSLAGGINYNEQFF.

The rearrangement joins TRBV4-2 to TRBJ1-1, with TRBD1 identical over 7 bases. Germline trimming cut 0 bases from V and 1 base from J; bases unmatched to any gene: 2. The CDR3 extends over 15 amino acids. Per the germline V gene, CDR1 is LGHNA and CDR2 is YNFKEQ. The CDR3 reads CASSQETGANTEAFF. The DNA of the CDR3 is TGTGCCAGCAGCCAAGAAACAGGGGCGAACACTGAAGCTTTCTTT.

The gene calls are TRBV7-2 and TRBJ1-1, with TRBD1 matching 8 bases. The germline V gene encodes CDR1 SGHTA and CDR2 FQGNSA. The CDR3 covers 15 residues. Trimming removed 3 bases from V and 2 bases from J; junction bases left unmatched: 5. CDR3 sequence: CASSFHRGVNTEAFF. The CDR3 DNA sequence: TGTGCCAGCAGCTTCCACAGGGGGGTAAACACTGAAGCTTTCTTT. The full variable domain, in which reference TRBV7-2 and TRBJ1-1 provide the parts outside the CDR3, is GAGVSQSPSNKVTEKGKDVELRCDPISGHTALYWYRQSLGQGLEFLIYFQGNSAPDKSGLPSDRFSAERTGGSVSTLTIQRTQQEDSAVYLCASSFHRGVNTEAFFGQGTRLTVV.

A single count supports this clone. This chain joins TRBV10-1 and TRBJ2-1, with TRBD2 matching over 10 bases. Trimming at V came to 3 bases and at J to 3 bases, leaving 2 bases not matched to a gene. Germline V gene sequence: CDR1 WNHNN, CDR2 SYGVQD (reference sequence). This CDR3 contains 15 residues. The CDR3 loop reads CASSDPSGSYNEQFF. In DNA, the CDR3 is TGCGCCAGCAGTGATCCTAGCGGGAGCTACAATGAGCAGTTCTTC.

Only a few counts were recorded for this clone. The gene calls are TRBV6-5 and TRBJ2-2; 10 bases match TRBD2. The CDR3 is made up of 14 amino acids. Per germline, CDR1 MNHEY and CDR2 SVGAGI. With V trimmed by 4 bases and J by 5 bases, 1 base remained unmatched. CDR3 DNA sequence: TGTGCCAGCAGTTTGACTAGCGGGACCGGGGAGCTGTTTTTT. This encodes CASSLTSGTGELFF.

J is TRBJ1-2 and V is TRBV2; weak D call: TRBD1 (5 bases). The germline V gene encodes CDR1 SNHLY and CDR2 FYNNEI. The CDR3 extends over 13 amino acids. V was pared by 7 bases and J by 3 bases, with 12 bases between. The CDR3 here is CASTIGDYYGYTF. The DNA for the CDR3 is TGTGCCAGCACCATAGGGGATTACTATGGCTACACCTTC.

The V call is TRBV11-2, the J call TRBJ2-2, with a tentative D call TRBD2 (7 bases). Between the trimmed V and J ends, which lost 6 bases and 4 bases, there was a span of 18 bases. CDR1 SGHAT and CDR2 FQNNGV come from the germline V gene. The CDR3 spans 16 residues. CDR3 nucleotide sequence: TGTGCCAGCAGAAAGGGGGAGGGGCGGGGCACCGGGGAGCTGTTTTTT. Amino acids: CASRKGEGRGTGELFF.